A selection of T cell receptor beta chains follows, all from one sample in a study of T cells in Graves' hyperthyroidism and ophthalmopathy. TCRdb re-derived calls from the multiplex PCR reads in MiXCR, one entry per CDR3 protein. The sample has approximately 330,000 distinct CDR3 sequences, under 25% seen once; the top ten hold 50% to 65%. Sequenced input: blood. These receptors all come from a woman in her forties or fifties with Graves' hyperthyroidism. Both conserved end residues are part of each CDR3. The order of the fields is clone size, D gene, V gene, J gene, CDR3 DNA, CDR3 protein. The D gene is left open where the match is weak. Clone size is not always given. Where it is, it says once, few, many or a class for expanded clones.

clone_size: many
d_call: -
v_call: TRBV30
j_call: TRBJ2-7
cdr3_nt: TGTGCCTGGAGGGCGTCGTGGCTCACCTACGAGCAGTACTTC
cdr3_aa: CAWRASWLTYEQYF

clone_size: many
d_call: TRBD1
v_call: TRBV18
j_call: TRBJ2-1
cdr3_nt: TGTGCCAGCTCGCCGGGACAGGCGTACAATGAGCAGTTCTTC
cdr3_aa: CASSPGQAYNEQFF

clone_size: many
d_call: TRBD1
v_call: TRBV20-1
j_call: TRBJ1-1
cdr3_nt: TGCAGTGCTAGGGAGGGGGCAGCGGACACTGAAGCTTTCTTT
cdr3_aa: CSAREGAADTEAFF

clone_size: -
d_call: -
v_call: TRBV18
j_call: TRBJ1-4
cdr3_nt: TGTGCCAGCTCACCAGGGAGAGCAACTAATGAAAAACTGTTTTTT
cdr3_aa: CASSPGRATNEKLFF

clone_size: -
d_call: TRBD1
v_call: TRBV6-1
j_call: TRBJ2-7
cdr3_nt: TGTGCCAGCAGCACGACAGGGCCCAGCTCCTACGAGCAGTACTTC
cdr3_aa: CASSTTGPSSYEQYF

clone_size: -
d_call: TRBD1
v_call: TRBV2
j_call: TRBJ1-2
cdr3_nt: TGTGCCAGCAGTCGGACAGGGGGGGACTATGGCTACACCTTC
cdr3_aa: CASSRTGGDYGYTF

clone_size: many
d_call: -
v_call: TRBV6-7
j_call: TRBJ1-5
cdr3_nt: TGTGCCAGCACACCTAGGCGGGCTAATCAGCCCCAGCATTTT
cdr3_aa: CASTPRRANQPQHF

clone_size: many
d_call: -
v_call: TRBV10-1
j_call: TRBJ2-5
cdr3_nt: TGCGCCAGCAGTGAGTCGATGGGGCAGGGGACGGAGACCCAGTACTTC
cdr3_aa: CASSESMGQGTETQYF

clone_size: many
d_call: -
v_call: TRBV28
j_call: TRBJ1-3
cdr3_nt: TGTGCCAGCAGTTTATATGGCCAGAAGGCTTGGTCTGGAAACACCATATATTTT
cdr3_aa: CASSLYGQKAWSGNTIYF

clone_size: few
d_call: TRBD1
v_call: TRBV27
j_call: TRBJ2-5
cdr3_nt: TGTGCCAGCAGTCTGGGCGTTGACAGGGCCGGGGAGACCCAGTACTTC
cdr3_aa: CASSLGVDRAGETQYF

clone_size: -
d_call: TRBD2
v_call: TRBV3-1
j_call: TRBJ2-3
cdr3_nt: TGTGCCAGCAGCCAAGGGACTAGCGGGAGAGGGGCAGATACGCAGTATTTT
cdr3_aa: CASSQGTSGRGADTQYF

clone_size: -
d_call: -
v_call: TRBV6-1
j_call: TRBJ1-1
cdr3_nt: TGTGCCAGCAGACATAACCCGGCAAGCACTGAAGCTTTCTTT
cdr3_aa: CASRHNPASTEAFF

clone_size: few
d_call: TRBD2
v_call: TRBV6-1
j_call: TRBJ2-2
cdr3_nt: TGTGCCAGCAGTTACAGCGGGACTAGTAGGACCGGGGAGCTGTTTTTT
cdr3_aa: CASSYSGTSRTGELFF

clone_size: -
d_call: TRBD1
v_call: TRBV30
j_call: TRBJ2-4
cdr3_nt: TGTGCCTGGAGTTCTCCGAGGGACAGGGGAAACATTCAGTACTTC
cdr3_aa: CAWSSPRDRGNIQYF

clone_size: many
d_call: TRBD2
v_call: TRBV18
j_call: TRBJ2-3
cdr3_nt: TGTGCCAGCTGTCGACTAGCGGGCCTCACAGATACGCAGTATTTT
cdr3_aa: CASCRLAGLTDTQYF

clone_size: many
d_call: -
v_call: TRBV12-3/TRBV12-4
j_call: TRBJ2-7
cdr3_nt: TGTGCCAGCAGTTTAGTCAAGTACGAGCAGTACTTC
cdr3_aa: CASSLVKYEQYF

clone_size: many
d_call: TRBD2
v_call: TRBV20-1
j_call: TRBJ2-3
cdr3_nt: TGCAGCGCGGGGGGCAAGGGCACAGATACGCAGTATTTT
cdr3_aa: CSAGGKGTDTQYF

clone_size: once
d_call: TRBD1
v_call: TRBV5-1
j_call: TRBJ2-1
cdr3_nt: TGCGCCAGCAGCTTGGAGCCAGGGGGGCAGTTCTTC
cdr3_aa: CASSLEPGGQFF

clone_size: few
d_call: -
v_call: TRBV2
j_call: TRBJ2-1
cdr3_nt: TGTGCCAGTACAGGGGACTCGAAAGAGCAGTTCTTC
cdr3_aa: CASTGDSKEQFF

clone_size: few
d_call: -
v_call: TRBV19
j_call: TRBJ2-3
cdr3_nt: TGTGCCAGTAGTAGCCCAAGGTGGACAGATACGCAGTATTTT
cdr3_aa: CASSSPRWTDTQYF